This T cell receptor (beta chain) was recovered during a study of regulatory T cells in long-lasting Graves disease. Study in general: The antithyroid drugs taken by newly diagnosed Graves' patients had been used for under 3 months.

Combining iRepertoire HTBI primers with Arm-PCR of CDR3 regions, the authors built TCR beta libraries. Via MiXCR, TCRdb re-called the multiplex PCR reads, giving one row per CDR3 protein. The sample has 300,000 to 450,000 distinct CDR3 sequences, around 15% seen once. General study findings and limits: Compared with new cases, persistent Graves' patients showed reduced TCR diversity.

The CDR3 is 14 residues long. Trimming took off 3 bases at V and 8 bases at J, with 12 bases between the two ends. Per the germline V gene, CDR1 is SGDLS and CDR2 is YYNGEE. The time point: newly diagnosed GD, antithyroid drugs for less than 3 months. There was RNA extracted from PBMCs, and the TCR library was made from it. Around 9 milliliters of peripheral blood were drawn into EDTA tubes. This clonotype was counted only a few times. What it binds is not known. Material: peripheral blood mononuclear cells (PBMCs), obtained at new diagnosis, from a patient treated with antithyroid drugs. This receptor was identified in a female donor with Graves disease. The chain is built from TRBV9 and TRBJ1-6, with D perhaps TRBD1 (5 bases). The CDR3 sequence: CASSGQGTDSPLHF. CDR3 in DNA: TGTGCCAGCAGCGGGCAGGGCACAGATTCACCCCTCCACTTT.